This T cell receptor (beta chain) was retrieved from a study of CD8 T cells in Susac syndrome. CD8+ and CD4+ T cells circulating in blood were sequenced for TCR beta. RNA, at roughly 0.5 to 1 ug, was reverse transcribed with random hexamers. The CDR3 of TCR beta was amplified by immunoSEQ multiplex PCR across 54 Vbeta and 13 Jbeta. TCRdb fed the immunoSEQ multiplex PCR reads into MiXCR, producing one record per CDR3 protein. The sample shows around 130,000 distinct CDR3 sequences, less than 95% of them seen only once. The TCR originated in a human donor in good health. The specimen sequenced was CD4+ T cells from PBMCs.

The CDR3 coding sequence is TGCAGTGCTCGACTAGCGGGAGTAGGTGAGCAGTTCTTC. This sequence encodes CSARLAGVGEQFF. The J gene is TRBJ2-1, the V gene TRBV20-1, with TRBD2 matching 12 bases. Germline V gives CDR1 DFQATT, CDR2 SNEGSKA (reference sequence). The V gene end was trimmed by 5 bases and the J gene end by 9 bases; junction bases not matched to a gene: 5. CDR3 length: 13 residues.